This TCR beta chain derives from a study of beta chain features in type 1 diabetes. The overall study: Sorted cells, some 110,000,000 in number, were examined across all samples.

From germline, CDR1 is MDHEN and CDR2 SYDVKM. The CDR3 runs to 12 residues. Trimming cost V 6 bases and J 10 bases; bases outside gene matches: 8. General study results and limits: Moderate but significant shortening of TCRB CDR3s was recorded in all four CD4+ subsets from Type 1 diabetes patients.

The authors reverse transcribed all of the isolated RNA, so sequencing captured expressed TCRB transcripts. Sequenced by immunoSEQ multiplex PCR; TCRdb stores in-frame clones only, minus some. The table has about 320,000 clones, 14% seen once; the top ten hold roughly 6.7%. Sorting of CD4+ naive, central memory, regulatory and stem cell-like memory cells was performed via CD45RO/CCR7/CD25/CD127/CD95/CD27. Each population that was sorted was more than 98% pure. This clone was found a few times. Its cognate antigen is unknown. V gene TRBV28 combines with J gene TRBJ1-1; 7 bases map to TRBD1. The TCR sequence derives from a man aged 25 to 40 in good health. The specimen was central memory CD4+ T cells from blood. The CDR3 protein is CASSETQGIAFF. The CDR3 bases are TGTGCCAGCAGCGAGACACAGGGGATAGCTTTCTTT.